These T cell receptor beta chains were read from a single sample in a study of T cell responses to AZD1222 COVID-19 vaccine. Sequenced by immunoSEQ multiplex PCR; TCRdb stores in-frame clones only, minus some. The sample carries about 100,000 clones, approximately 90% recorded once. Sequencing used peripheral blood, obtained on day 0 of AZD1222 vaccination. The receptors were gathered from an adult in good health. The CDR3 runs from the conserved cysteine through the conserved F or W. D genes are given only for firm matches. Size values are once, few and many counts, or a class for expanded clones, and some rows have none.

j_gene: TRBJ2-2
v_gene: TRBV27
abundance: -
d_gene: -
CDR3nt: TGTGCCAGCAGTTTTTCGCTACCGAACACCGGGGAGCTGTTTTTT
CDR3aa: CASSFSLPNTGELFF

j_gene: TRBJ2-1
v_gene: TRBV30
abundance: -
d_gene: -
CDR3nt: TGTGCCTGGACTAAACTCTCCAATGAGCAGTTCTTC
CDR3aa: CAWTKLSNEQFF

j_gene: TRBJ2-5
v_gene: TRBV5-1
abundance: once
d_gene: TRBD2
CDR3nt: TGCGCCAGCAGCTTGGGCACTAGCGGGAGGGGCCTGGGGGAGACCCAGTACTTC
CDR3aa: CASSLGTSGRGLGETQYF

j_gene: TRBJ1-1
v_gene: TRBV9
abundance: -
d_gene: -
CDR3nt: TGTGCCAGCAGCGTAGCAATTAGGAACACTGAAGCTTTCTTT
CDR3aa: CASSVAIRNTEAFF

j_gene: TRBJ1-4
v_gene: TRBV28
abundance: -
d_gene: -
CDR3nt: TGTGCCAGCCTTGAACCGAAGACGGTCGTACTGTTTTTT
CDR3aa: CASLEPKTVVLFF

j_gene: TRBJ1-1
v_gene: TRBV25-1
abundance: -
d_gene: -
CDR3nt: TGTGCCAGCAGTGAATTCAGGGGTACAGCTTTCTTT
CDR3aa: CASSEFRGTAFF

j_gene: TRBJ2-2
v_gene: TRBV24-1
abundance: -
d_gene: -
CDR3nt: TGTGCCACCAGTGACCCGGGGACATACACCGGGGAGCTGTTTTTT
CDR3aa: CATSDPGTYTGELFF

j_gene: TRBJ2-3
v_gene: TRBV7-9
abundance: -
d_gene: TRBD2
CDR3nt: TGTGCCAGCAGCTCCCCTAGCGGGGCGATCTCAGATACGCAGTATTTT
CDR3aa: CASSSPSGAISDTQYF

j_gene: TRBJ2-7
v_gene: TRBV6-2/TRBV6-3
abundance: -
d_gene: -
CDR3nt: TGTGCCAGCAGTTCCCGGGACAACTACGAGCAGTACTTC
CDR3aa: CASSSRDNYEQYF

j_gene: TRBJ2-7
v_gene: TRBV30
abundance: -
d_gene: TRBD1
CDR3nt: TGTGCCTGGACAGGGGGCAGCTACGAGCAGTACTTC
CDR3aa: CAWTGGSYEQYF

j_gene: TRBJ2-5
v_gene: TRBV7-2
abundance: -
d_gene: -
CDR3nt: TGTGCCAGCAGCTTTTCCGACAAGGAGACCCAGTACTTC
CDR3aa: CASSFSDKETQYF

j_gene: TRBJ1-1
v_gene: TRBV27
abundance: -
d_gene: TRBD1
CDR3nt: TGTGCCAGCAGCAAAACCGTTTACCGGGACAGGGCCTATGAAGCTTTCTTT
CDR3aa: CASSKTVYRDRAYEAFF

j_gene: TRBJ2-7
v_gene: TRBV7-9
abundance: -
d_gene: TRBD2
CDR3nt: TGTGCCAGCAGCTCGATCAGTGGACTAGCGGGAGTCGGCGACGAGCAGTACTTC
CDR3aa: CASSSISGLAGVGDEQYF

j_gene: TRBJ2-7
v_gene: TRBV30
abundance: -
d_gene: -
CDR3nt: TGTGCCTGGTCCCCAGGGTCTCGGGAGCAGTACTTC
CDR3aa: CAWSPGSREQYF

j_gene: TRBJ2-1
v_gene: TRBV27
abundance: -
d_gene: -
CDR3nt: TGTGCCAGCAGTCCGCGCATGGCAGGGCCGAATGAGCAGTTCTTC
CDR3aa: CASSPRMAGPNEQFF

j_gene: TRBJ2-7
v_gene: TRBV6-2/TRBV6-3
abundance: -
d_gene: -
CDR3nt: TGTGCCAGCAGTTACCGGACAGCGAACTCCTACGAGCAGTACTTC
CDR3aa: CASSYRTANSYEQYF

j_gene: TRBJ2-7
v_gene: TRBV4-3
abundance: -
d_gene: -
CDR3nt: TGCGCCAGCAGCCAAGTCACGGGAGCCCTCTACGAGCAGTACTTC
CDR3aa: CASSQVTGALYEQYF

j_gene: TRBJ2-7
v_gene: TRBV28
abundance: -
d_gene: -
CDR3nt: TGTGCCAGCAGTTTTGGGGAGGACTACGAGCAGTACTTC
CDR3aa: CASSFGEDYEQYF

j_gene: TRBJ1-3
v_gene: TRBV19
abundance: -
d_gene: TRBD1
CDR3nt: TGTGCCAGTAGTATACGAGGGACAGATAGCTCTGGAAACACCATATATTTT
CDR3aa: CASSIRGTDSSGNTIYF

j_gene: TRBJ2-3
v_gene: TRBV11-2
abundance: -
d_gene: TRBD2
CDR3nt: TGTGCCAGCAGCTTACTCGAAGCGGGAGGGCCGGAGGATACGCAGTATTTT
CDR3aa: CASSLLEAGGPEDTQYF

j_gene: TRBJ2-1
v_gene: TRBV5-1
abundance: -
d_gene: -
CDR3nt: TGCGCCAGCAGCCCGGCGACCCAATGGGAGCAGTTCTTC
CDR3aa: CASSPATQWEQFF

j_gene: TRBJ1-1
v_gene: TRBV27
abundance: -
d_gene: TRBD1
CDR3nt: TGTGCCAGCAGAACCCCGGGACAGGGTCCTGAAGCTTTCTTT
CDR3aa: CASRTPGQGPEAFF

j_gene: TRBJ1-6
v_gene: TRBV5-4
abundance: -
d_gene: -
CDR3nt: TGTGCCAGCAGCTTGACCAGGGTAAATTCACCCCTCCACTTT
CDR3aa: CASSLTRVNSPLHF

j_gene: TRBJ1-6
v_gene: TRBV28
abundance: -
d_gene: TRBD1
CDR3nt: TGTGCCAGCAGTATCGGGACAGGGGGTTATAATTCACCCCTCCACTTT
CDR3aa: CASSIGTGGYNSPLHF

j_gene: TRBJ2-7
v_gene: TRBV6-6
abundance: -
d_gene: TRBD1
CDR3nt: TGTGCCAGCAGTTCTGCGAGGACAGGCATTTACGAGCAGTACTTC
CDR3aa: CASSSARTGIYEQYF

j_gene: TRBJ2-3
v_gene: TRBV25-1
abundance: once
d_gene: -
CDR3nt: TGTGCCAGCAGTGAACCAATCTCCCCCGGGGATACGCAGTATTTT
CDR3aa: CASSEPISPGDTQYF

j_gene: TRBJ1-3
v_gene: TRBV9
abundance: few
d_gene: TRBD1
CDR3nt: TGTGCCAGCAGCGTAGCAGGACAGGGCTTCTCTGGAAACACCATATATTTT
CDR3aa: CASSVAGQGFSGNTIYF

j_gene: TRBJ1-1
v_gene: TRBV4-1
abundance: -
d_gene: -
CDR3nt: TGCGCCAGCAGCCAAGGGCGGTCGAACACTGAAGCTTTCTTT
CDR3aa: CASSQGRSNTEAFF

j_gene: TRBJ1-1
v_gene: TRBV5-5
abundance: -
d_gene: -
CDR3nt: TGTGCCAGCAAGTTACTATTGGGACACGTCGAAAAGAACACTGAAGCTTTCTTT
CDR3aa: CASKLLLGHVEKNTEAFF

j_gene: TRBJ1-1
v_gene: TRBV30
abundance: -
d_gene: -
CDR3nt: TGTGCCTGGAGTGTATTTGGTACGGCAGAAGCTTTCTTT
CDR3aa: CAWSVFGTAEAFF

j_gene: TRBJ2-7
v_gene: TRBV30
abundance: -
d_gene: -
CDR3nt: TGTGCCTGGAGTGGAGGCAGTGAGCAGTACTTC
CDR3aa: CAWSGGSEQYF

j_gene: TRBJ1-5
v_gene: TRBV7-5
abundance: -
d_gene: -
CDR3nt: TGTGCCAGAAGCTTAGCGGGCAGGGTGAACAATCAGCCCCAGCATTTT
CDR3aa: CARSLAGRVNNQPQHF

j_gene: TRBJ2-3
v_gene: TRBV9
abundance: -
d_gene: TRBD2
CDR3nt: TGTGCCAGCAGCGTATTTGCGGGAGGGTCGAGGGATACGCAGTATTTT
CDR3aa: CASSVFAGGSRDTQYF

j_gene: TRBJ1-6
v_gene: TRBV19
abundance: -
d_gene: -
CDR3nt: TGTGCCAGTAGTATTCGTCCCCCCCGGCAGGCGAAGAATTCACCCCTCCACTTT
CDR3aa: CASSIRPPRQAKNSPLHF

j_gene: TRBJ2-7
v_gene: TRBV6-2/TRBV6-3
abundance: -
d_gene: TRBD1
CDR3nt: TGTGCCAGCAGTTCCTACCCACTTGGACAGGCAAACGAGCAGTACTTC
CDR3aa: CASSSYPLGQANEQYF

j_gene: TRBJ1-1
v_gene: TRBV6-5
abundance: -
d_gene: -
CDR3nt: TGTGCCAGCAGTTATCTTGGACAGAGTGAAGCTTTCTTT
CDR3aa: CASSYLGQSEAFF

j_gene: TRBJ2-5
v_gene: TRBV7-7
abundance: -
d_gene: TRBD1
CDR3nt: TGTGCTAGCAGCTTACTGGGCTCAGGGGGAGAGACCCAGTACTTC
CDR3aa: CASSLLGSGGETQYF

j_gene: TRBJ1-1
v_gene: TRBV29-1
abundance: -
d_gene: -
CDR3nt: TGCAGCGTTGAGCGCAGGGGGAACACTGAAGCTTTCTTT
CDR3aa: CSVERRGNTEAFF

j_gene: TRBJ1-6
v_gene: TRBV9
abundance: -
d_gene: -
CDR3nt: TGTGCCAGCAGCGTAGCCGGATCCGAGTCACCCCTCCACTTT
CDR3aa: CASSVAGSESPLHF

j_gene: TRBJ1-2
v_gene: TRBV12-3/TRBV12-4
abundance: once
d_gene: -
CDR3nt: TGTGCCAGCCAGTCGGATCACGGCTACACCTTC
CDR3aa: CASQSDHGYTF

j_gene: TRBJ2-3
v_gene: TRBV10-2
abundance: -
d_gene: TRBD2
CDR3nt: TGCGCCAGCTCAGACACGAGCGGGAGCGGGGCAGATACGCAGTATTTT
CDR3aa: CASSDTSGSGADTQYF